The 30 T cell receptor beta chains listed next were all sequenced from one sample in a study of T cell responses to AZD1222 COVID-19 vaccine (dated by TCRdb to about 2021). Library prep was done by the immunoSEQ multiplex PCR assay. TCRdb carries this immuneACCESS record with in-frame sequences only. Its versions omit some clonotypes, under half of them owing to an unresolved V gene in the studies checked, with the rest unexplained. This sample holds more than 75,000 clones; 91% were observed only once. The ten largest clones take up 7.5% of the sample. The meaning of the sample's time point label: baseline before first vaccination. The source material was peripheral blood, sampled on day 0 of AZD1222 vaccination. The source is an adult in good health.

Comment on this clone: Additional DNA sequences in this sample encode the identical CDR3. V usage is TRBV28 and J usage is TRBJ1-5, with unresolved D. The CDR3 is made up of 13 amino acids. Germline CDR1 is MDHEN and CDR2 is SYDVKM. V was trimmed by 2 bases and J by 2 bases, leaving 4 bases between them. The CDR3 loop is CASSLSGNQPQHF. DNA for the CDR3: TGTGCCAGCAGTTTAAGTGGCAATCAGCCCCAGCATTTT.

This clone came up a few times. The chain employs TRBV7-9 and TRBJ1-2; D unclear. This CDR3 spans 13 amino acids. V lost 3 bases to trimming and J lost 5 bases, with 10 bases between them. Germline CDR1 and CDR2: SEHNR and FQNEAQ (reference sequence). The CDR3 DNA sequence: TGTGCCAGCAGCTTTCGGACTGATTATGGCTACACCTTC. Its translation is CASSFRTDYGYTF.

V is TRBV28 and J is TRBJ2-5; TRBD2 agrees at 11 bases. CDR1 MDHEN and CDR2 SYDVKM come from the germline V gene. Unmatched junction bases numbered 12, after V lost 6 bases and J lost 3 bases. The CDR3 extends over 17 amino acids. DNA of the CDR3: TGTGCCAGCAGACTAACTAGCGGGGGAGGGTGGGAAGAGACCCAGTACTTC. Translation gives CASRLTSGGGWEETQYF.

This rearrangement joins TRBV3-1 (or the pseudogene TRBV3-2) to TRBJ2-3; TRBD2 might be the D (5 bases). This CDR3 has 12 residues. V was trimmed by 1 base and J by 11 bases, leaving 10 bases between them. CDR1 is LGHDT and CDR2 is YNNKEL in the germline V gene (reference sequence). CDR3 region: CASSQGTLGQYF. The CDR3 coding sequence is TGTGCCAGCAGCCAAGGGACTCTCGGGCAGTATTTT.

The rearrangement links TRBV5-1 to TRBJ2-2; tentative D call: TRBD1 (6 bases). CDR1 is SGHRS and CDR2 is YFSETQ in the germline V gene. The germline V and J ends were trimmed by 4 bases and 0 bases, with 13 bases remaining between them. The CDR3 contains 16 residues. The CDR3 here is CASSPHRDPNTGELFF. The DNA of the CDR3 is TGCGCCAGCAGCCCACACAGGGACCCGAACACCGGGGAGCTGTTTTTT. The full variable domain, completed using reference TRBV5-1 and TRBJ2-2, is KAGVTQTPRYLIKTRGQQVTLSCSPISGHRSVSWYQQTPGQGLQFLFEYFSETQRNKGNFPGRFSGRQFSNSRSEMNVSTLELGDSALYLCASSPHRDPNTGELFFGEGSRLTVL.

The chain uses TRBV18 and TRBJ2-7; 7 bases align to TRBD1. V was pared by 3 bases and J by 4 bases, with 3 bases of the junction left unmatched. The CDR3 is made up of 13 amino acids. Germline values: CDR1 KGHSH, CDR2 LQKENI. DNA for the CDR3: TGTGCCAGCTCACCCGGGACAGAATACGAGCAGTACTTC. The encoded protein is CASSPGTEYEQYF.

This rearrangement joins TRBV15 to TRBJ2-5, with 9 bases lining up with TRBD2. Germline-derived CDR1 and CDR2 are LNHNV and YYDKDF (reference sequence). Trimming cost V 0 bases and J 4 bases; bases outside gene matches: 3. The CDR3 extends over 15 amino acids. For the CDR3, the DNA is TGTGCCACCAGCAGAGATCCTAGCGGGGTAGAGACCCAGTACTTC. This codes for CATSRDPSGVETQYF.

The chain is built from TRBV18 and TRBJ2-1; tentative D call: TRBD1 (6 bases). The length of the CDR3 is 15 residues. Germline CDR1 and CDR2: KGHSH and LQKENI. V lost 1 base and J 9 bases, leaving 16 bases between the germline ends. The CDR3 sequence is CASSPLDRKGTEQFF. CDR3 in DNA: TGTGCCAGCTCACCACTTGACAGGAAGGGGACTGAGCAGTTCTTC.

The chain couples TRBV5-6 to TRBJ2-2, with TRBD1 as a possible D gene (6 bases). Germline V gives CDR1 SGHDT, CDR2 YYEEEE. V lost 1 base and J lost 3, with 10 bases in between. The CDR3 has 15 residues. The CDR3 sequence: CASSLQGTDTGELFF. DNA of the CDR3: TGTGCCAGCAGCTTGCAGGGGACCGACACCGGGGAGCTGTTTTTT.

This chain uses TRBV5-6 with TRBJ2-3; possible D gene TRBD2, 5 bases. The germline CDR1 and CDR2 sequences are SGHDT and YYEEEE. The length of the CDR3 is 15 residues. Deletions cut 4 bases from V and 3 bases from J, with 15 bases between. The CDR3 here is CASSGGFGTTDTQYF. The CDR3, as DNA: TGTGCCAGCAGCGGCGGGTTCGGTACGACAGATACGCAGTATTTT. Using reference TRBV5-6 and TRBJ2-3 for the parts outside the CDR3, the full variable domain is DAGVTQSPTHLIKTRGQQVTLRCSPKSGHDTVSWYQQALGQGPQFIFQYYEEEERQRGNFPDRFSGHQFPNYSSELNVNALLLGDSALYLCASSGGFGTTDTQYFGPGTRLTVL.

The V gene is TRBV14, the J gene TRBJ2-1; D is possibly TRBD1 or TRBD2 (5 bases each). V was cut by 2 bases and J by 5 bases, with 16 bases left in between. The CDR3 consists of 16 residues. In germline, CDR1 is SGHDN, CDR2 FVKESK. This chain's CDR3 is CASSQQGPITNNEQFF. The CDR3, as DNA: TGTGCCAGCAGCCAACAGGGACCTATAACGAACAATGAGCAGTTCTTC. Full variable domain (outside the CDR3, taken from reference TRBV14 and TRBJ2-1): EAGVTQFPSHSVIEKGQTVTLRCDPISGHDNLYWYRRVMGKEIKFLLHFVKESKQDESGMPNNRFLAERTGGTYSTLKVQPAELEDSGVYFCASSQQGPITNNEQFFGPGTRLTVL.

This chain links TRBV5-1 with TRBJ1-3, with a possible D match to TRBD1 (5 bases). The V gene lost 3 bases and the J gene lost 0 bases, with 10 bases spanning the gap. There are 15 residues in the CDR3. Germline V gene lookup returns CDR1 SGHRS and CDR2 YFSETQ. The CDR3 region is CASSSAGVSGNTIYF. As DNA, the CDR3 is TGCGCCAGCAGCTCGGCGGGGGTCTCTGGAAACACCATATATTTT. Full variable domain (rest looked up from reference TRBV5-1 and TRBJ1-3): KAGVTQTPRYLIKTRGQQVTLSCSPISGHRSVSWYQQTPGQGLQFLFEYFSETQRNKGNFPGRFSGRQFSNSRSEMNVSTLELGDSALYLCASSSAGVSGNTIYFGEGSWLTVV.

The J gene is TRBJ2-1, the V gene TRBV4-1; 10 positions match TRBD2. Germline values: CDR1 MGHRA, CDR2 YSYEKL. Unmatched junction bases numbered 12, after V lost 4 bases and J lost 6 bases. This CDR3 contains 17 residues. This CDR3 is CASSRAMASGRGNEQFF. In DNA form, the CDR3 reads TGCGCCAGCAGCCGCGCTATGGCCAGCGGGAGGGGCAATGAGCAGTTCTTC.

This clone turned up a few times. The chain employs TRBV7-9 and TRBJ1-4, with D tentatively TRBD1 (5 bases). This CDR3 region has 15 residues. The germline gives CDR1 SEHNR, CDR2 FQNEAQ (reference sequence). V lost 3 bases and J 5 bases, leaving 13 bases between the germline ends. The CDR3 DNA sequence: TGTGCCAGCAGCTTCAGTGGGACTGACAATGAAAAACTGTTTTTT. Translation gives CASSFSGTDNEKLFF. Filled out from reference TRBV7-9 and TRBJ1-4, the complete variable domain reads DTGVSQNPRHKITKRGQNVTFRCDPISEHNRLYWYRQTLGQGPEFLTYFQNEAQLEKSRLLSDRFSAERPKGSFSTLEIQRTEQGDSAMYLCASSFSGTDNEKLFFGSGTQLSVL.

The CDR3 here is CARGSEASNEQFF. CDR3 nucleotides: TGTGCGAGAGGGTCAGAAGCGTCCAATGAGCAGTTCTTC. The rearrangement joins TRBV9 to TRBJ2-1; maybe TRBD2 (5 bases). The germline gives CDR1 SGDLS, CDR2 YYNGEE. The CDR3 extends over 13 amino acids.

Worth noting for this clone: This same CDR3 is encoded by further DNA sequences in the sample. CDR3 in DNA: TGCGCCAGCAGCTTGGCCGGCAGCTACGAGCAGTACTTC. Protein sequence: CASSLAGSYEQYF. V is TRBV5-1 and J is TRBJ2-7; D call uncertain. The CDR3 covers 13 residues. The germline CDR1 and CDR2 sequences are SGHRS and YFSETQ. Trimming took off 0 bases at V and 3 bases at J, with 7 bases between the two ends.

The table lists this clone with a count of one. The V gene is TRBV2, the J gene TRBJ1-2; no reliable D call. The CDR3 runs to 11 residues. V was shortened by 1 base and J by 12 bases, with 9 bases between the two germline ends. Germline V gene sequence: CDR1 SNHLY, CDR2 FYNNEI. CDR3 nucleotides: TGTGCCAGCAGTGAAGTGGGAATCCACACCTTC. Protein sequence: CASSEVGIHTF.

The chain uses TRBV7-3 and TRBJ1-1; D ambiguous. The CDR3 length is 13 residues. With 5 bases removed from V and 3 bases from J, the gap between germline ends came to 10 bases. CDR1 and CDR2 (germline): SGHTA, FQGTGA. CDR3 bases: TGTGCCAGCAGCGCAGCAGGCTACACTGAAGCTTTCTTT. This codes for CASSAAGYTEAFF.

V usage is TRBV10-3 and J usage is TRBJ1-5, with D tentatively TRBD1 (5 bases). Germline CDR1 and CDR2: ENHRY and SYGVKD. The ends were cut back, 5 bases at V and 3 bases at J, with 8 bases in the middle. This CDR3 region has 13 residues. The CDR3 loop is CAISPGINQPQHF. Here the CDR3 DNA reads TGTGCCATCAGTCCAGGGATCAATCAGCCCCAGCATTTT.

This clone was observed a few times. The J gene is TRBJ1-2, the V gene TRBV5-1; the match to TRBD1 covers 7 bases. Germline V gene lookup returns CDR1 SGHRS and CDR2 YFSETQ. V lost 5 bases, J lost 1 base, and 8 bases stayed unmatched. The CDR3 loop spans 15 amino acids. CDR3 nucleotide sequence: TGCGCCAGCAGAGGGGGGGACAGTTATAACTATGGCTACACCTTC. It codes for CASRGGDSYNYGYTF.

The CDR3 region has the DNA TGTGCCAGCAGCCAAGAAGGTGGCGGGGGGGTTTCAGATACGCAGTATTTT. This encodes CASSQEGGGGVSDTQYF. The genes are TRBV3-1 (or the pseudogene TRBV3-2) and TRBJ2-3; 9 nucleotides line up with TRBD2. The CDR3 loop spans 17 amino acids. The V gene's germline CDR1 is LGHDT and CDR2 YNNKEL (reference sequence). J lost 4 bases, V lost 0 bases, and 8 bases had no gene match.

This clone came up once. The V and J genes are TRBV18 and TRBJ1-3; no clear D gene. CDR3 length: 14 amino acids. Germline V gene data show CDR1 as KGHSH and CDR2 as LQKENI. The germline V and J ends were trimmed by 0 bases and 4 bases, with 7 bases remaining between them. DNA of the CDR3: TGTGCCAGCTCACCACCGAGTACCGGAAACACCATATATTTT. Its translation is CASSPPSTGNTIYF.

The CDR3 here is CAWSGPGGVYGYTF. In DNA, the CDR3 is TGTGCCTGGAGTGGACCCGGCGGAGTCTATGGCTACACCTTC. The chain recombines TRBV30 with TRBJ1-2; D not resolved. The germline gives CDR1 GTSNPN, CDR2 SVGIG (reference sequence). V was shortened by 1 base and J by 4 bases, with 13 bases between the two germline ends. The CDR3 has 14 amino acids. The whole variable domain, filled in from reference TRBV30 and TRBJ1-2, reads SQTIHQWPATLVQPVGSPLSLECTVEGTSNPNLYWYRQAAGRGLQLLFYSVGIGQISSEVPQNLSASRPQDRQFILSSKKLLLSDSGFYLCAWSGPGGVYGYTFGSGTRLTVV.

The chain links TRBV28 to TRBJ2-7, with D possibly being TRBD1 (5 bases). V lost 6 bases and J lost 2, with 17 bases in between. Germline-derived CDR1 and CDR2 are MDHEN and SYDVKM. The CDR3 is 15 amino acids. The CDR3 bases are TGTGCCAGCAGGGGGCTTGGGTTCTTAACCTACGAGCAGTACTTC. Protein: CASRGLGFLTYEQYF.

V and J are TRBV7-3 and TRBJ2-2; D is perhaps TRBD2 (5 bases). Germline assignment: CDR1 SGHTA and CDR2 FQGTGA. This CDR3 contains 15 residues. Trimming left V 5 bases short and J 5 bases short, with 15 bases between. The CDR3, as DNA: TGTGCCAGCAGCCCTGGACTCCCGGAAACCGGGGAGCTGTTTTTT. Protein product: CASSPGLPETGELFF.

The V and J genes are TRBV27 and TRBJ2-1; 8 positions agree with TRBD2. The CDR3 is 16 residues long. The trim removed 5 bases at V and 0 bases at J, leaving 6 bases unmatched. In germline, CDR1 is MNHEY, CDR2 SMNVEV (reference sequence). Here the CDR3 reads CASSPAGTSSYNEQFF. CDR3 nucleotides: TGTGCCAGCAGTCCGGCCGGGACTAGCTCCTACAATGAGCAGTTCTTC.

The V call is TRBV6-5, the J call TRBJ2-5; TRBD2 matches 7 bases. This CDR3 has 15 residues. The germline V gene encodes CDR1 MNHEY and CDR2 SVGAGI. V gave up 2 bases and J gave up 3 bases; unmatched junction bases: 6. The CDR3 loop is CASSYGSGGKETQYF. The CDR3 bases are TGTGCCAGCAGTTACGGGTCGGGGGGAAAAGAGACCCAGTACTTC.

The chain links TRBV5-1 to TRBJ2-2; 7 positions agree with TRBD1. The ends lost 2 bases at V and 1 base at J; junction bases unmatched: 2. The germline gives CDR1 SGHRS, CDR2 YFSETQ. The length of the CDR3 is 15 residues. CDR3 region: CASSLGTVNTGELFF. The CDR3 coding sequence is TGCGCCAGCAGCTTAGGGACAGTGAACACCGGGGAGCTGTTTTTT.

V gene TRBV18 combines with J gene TRBJ2-1, with D possibly TRBD2 on 6 matching bases. Trimming removed 2 bases from V and 5 bases from J, with 13 bases in between. Germline V lookup: CDR1 KGHSH, CDR2 LQKENI. The CDR3 runs to 15 residues. This CDR3 is CASSPGASDHNEQFF. In DNA form, the CDR3 reads TGTGCCAGCTCACCAGGGGCTAGCGACCACAATGAGCAGTTCTTC.

The chain combines TRBV7-3 with TRBJ2-2; 9 positions agree with TRBD2. This CDR3 spans 15 amino acids. CDR1 and CDR2 (germline): SGHTA, FQGTGA. With 5 bases clipped from V and 6 bases from J, the junction kept 7 bases outside the gene matches. CDR3 region: CASSEGLAGSGELFF. The CDR3 nucleotides are TGTGCCAGCAGCGAAGGGCTAGCGGGATCCGGGGAGCTGTTTTTT.